The present T cell receptor beta chain was sequenced within a study of CD8+ T cells in alopecia areata. Study-level background: Oral tofacitinib (5 to 10 mg twice daily) was administered to treated patients. The drug, tofacitinib, lasted 6 to 18 months, followed by 6 months off drug. General study results and limits: Tofacitinib delivered significant drops in scalp clonality and in expanded CD8+ clones among the top 100.

This CDR3 region has 11 residues. Germline CDR1 reads SQVTM; CDR2 reads ANQGSEA. V was shortened by 6 bases and J by 8 bases, with 13 bases between the two germline ends. A remark on this clone: The target antigen is unknown.

Treatment indicated: oral pan-JAK inhibitor, 5-10 mg twice daily. As the sequencing template, cDNA was produced by extracting RNA and reverse transcribing it. The repertoire was sequenced with immunoSEQ multiplex PCR; TCRdb's copy has only in-frame clones and lacks some. The table includes 150,000 to 200,000 clones, approximately 57% detected once. Specimen: CD4+ T cells sorted from blood, collected at week 24, from a patient treated with tofacitinib. The V gene is TRBV29-1, the J gene TRBJ1-2; unclear D gene. This clonotype was sampled from a human donor with alopecia areata. CDR3 in amino acids: CSVGLEVGYTF. In nucleotides, the CDR3 is TGCAGCGTCGGACTGGAAGTGGGCTACACCTTC.